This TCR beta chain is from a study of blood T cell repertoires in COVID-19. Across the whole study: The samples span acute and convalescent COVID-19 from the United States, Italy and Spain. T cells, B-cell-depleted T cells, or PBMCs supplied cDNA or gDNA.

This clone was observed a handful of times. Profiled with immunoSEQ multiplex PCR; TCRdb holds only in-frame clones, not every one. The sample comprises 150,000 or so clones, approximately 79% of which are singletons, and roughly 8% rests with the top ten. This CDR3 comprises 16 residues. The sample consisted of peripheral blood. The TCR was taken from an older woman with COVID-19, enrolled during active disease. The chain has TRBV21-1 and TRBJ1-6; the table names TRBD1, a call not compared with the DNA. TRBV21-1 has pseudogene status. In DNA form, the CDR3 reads TGTGCCAGCAGCAAAGTGGGACAGGCCTTCAATTCACCCCTCCACTTT. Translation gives CASSKVGQAFNSPLHF.